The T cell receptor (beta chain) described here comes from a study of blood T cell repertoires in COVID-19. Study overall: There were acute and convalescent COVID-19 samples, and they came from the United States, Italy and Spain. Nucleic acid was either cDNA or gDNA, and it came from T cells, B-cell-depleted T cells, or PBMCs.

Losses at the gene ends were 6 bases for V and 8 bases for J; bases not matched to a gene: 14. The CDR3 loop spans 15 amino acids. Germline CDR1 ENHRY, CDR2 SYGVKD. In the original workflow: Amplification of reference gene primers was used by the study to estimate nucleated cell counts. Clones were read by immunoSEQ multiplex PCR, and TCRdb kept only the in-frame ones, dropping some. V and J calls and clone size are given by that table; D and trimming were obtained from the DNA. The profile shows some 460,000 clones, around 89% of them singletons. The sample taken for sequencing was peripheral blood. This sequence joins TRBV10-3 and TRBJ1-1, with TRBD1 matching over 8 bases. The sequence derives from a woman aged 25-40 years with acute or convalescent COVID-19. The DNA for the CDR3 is TGTGCCATCAGGAGTGACAGGGGCCCCAAGGACGAAGCTTTCTTT. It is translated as CAIRSDRGPKDEAFF.